The 24 T cell receptor beta chains given below trace back to one sample, sequenced in a study of monozygotic twins with inflammatory bowel disease. TCRdb re-called the 5' RACE reads and catalogs CDR3 proteins one per entry, DNA excluded. Its table lists approximately 380,000 distinct CDR3 sequences. Input material: blood. These receptors originate from a human donor with ulcerative colitis or Crohn's disease, or a healthy co-twin of an affected twin (not recorded which).

V gene TRBV5-1 combines with J gene TRBJ2-1; the D gene TCRdb calls, TRBD2, cannot be checked with no DNA. The CDR3 extends over 16 amino acids. The V gene's germline CDR1 is SGHRS and CDR2 YFSETQ. The CDR3: CASSPPGLAGGNEQFF.

The chain carries TRBV29-1 and TRBJ2-7; absent DNA, TCRdb's TRBD1 call cannot be checked. CDR1 and CDR2 (germline): SQVTM, ANQGSEA. The CDR3 has 14 residues. The CDR3 sequence: CSARSGGKSYEQYF.

V gene TRBV30 combines with J gene TRBJ1-6. CDR1 is GTSNPN and CDR2 is SVGIG in the germline V gene (reference sequence). This CDR3 spans 13 amino acids. The chain's CDR3 is CAWTDVWNSPLHF.

The chain recombines TRBV6-5 with TRBJ2-2; lacking DNA, the TRBD2 call made by TCRdb goes unchecked. Per germline, CDR1 MNHEY and CDR2 SVGAGI. This CDR3 is 15 amino acids long. CDR3 residues: CASSYGGTVIGELFF.

V usage is TRBV19 and J usage is TRBJ1-3. The CDR3 spans 13 residues. Germline lookup yields CDR1 LNHDA and CDR2 SQIVND (reference sequence). The CDR3 reads CASSIIDGNTIYF. The full variable domain, its missing parts supplied by reference TRBV19 and TRBJ1-3, is DGGITQSPKYLFRKEGQNVTLSCEQNLNHDAMYWYRQDPGQGLRLIYYSQIVNDFQKGDIAEGYSVSREKKESFPLTVTSAQKNPTAFYLCASSIIDGNTIYFGEGSWLTVV.

The CDR3 protein is CASSQLLGQNLEPQHF. The chain links TRBV4-1 to TRBJ1-5; TCRdb proposes TRBD1, but this gene call is untestable without DNA. This CDR3 is built from 16 residues. CDR1 and CDR2 (germline): MGHRA, YSYEKL.

The chain carries TRBV19 and TRBJ1-5. Germline CDR1 and CDR2: LNHDA and SQIVND (reference sequence). CDR3 size: 15 residues. CDR3: CASSEEGRAYQPQHF.

V gene TRBV27 combines with J gene TRBJ2-5; the TCRdb D gene call, TRBD1, has no DNA to confirm it. The V gene's germline CDR1 is MNHEY and CDR2 SMNVEV (reference sequence). CDR3 length: 16 residues. The CDR3: CASSKTNRGDRETQYF.

The chain is built from TRBV27 and TRBJ2-5; with no DNA, the TCRdb D assignment of TRBD1 cannot be verified. This CDR3 has 15 residues. Germline CDR1 and CDR2: MNHEY and SMNVEV (reference sequence). The CDR3 reads CASKFSGGGQETQYF.

The CDR3 here is CASSQGLRQGYNSPLHF. This chain connects TRBV4-1 to TRBJ1-6; the D call of TRBD1 rests on TCRdb alone, since no DNA is present to check it. The CDR3 runs to 17 residues. Germline-derived CDR1 and CDR2 are MGHRA and YSYEKL.

The genes are TRBV30 and TRBJ1-4. This CDR3 has 15 amino acids. Germline CDR1 GTSNPN, CDR2 SVGIG (reference sequence). CDR3 loop: CAWSDRRSTNEKLFF.

V and J are TRBV3-1 and TRBJ1-1; no DNA is available, so the TRBD1 call from TCRdb remains unchecked. Germline V gene data show CDR1 as LGHDT and CDR2 as YNNKEL (reference sequence). This CDR3 comprises 18 residues. CDR3: CASSQVGSRTTRWTEAFF.

The chain uses TRBV5-1 and TRBJ1-1; the TCRdb call, TRBD1, lacks DNA for checking. CDR3 length: 15 residues. Germline V gene sequence: CDR1 SGHRS, CDR2 YFSETQ. The chain's CDR3 is CASSSGGHQNTEAFF.

The chain carries TRBV5-1 and TRBJ2-5; as DNA is missing, the TRBD2 call by TCRdb cannot be tested. This CDR3 has 14 amino acids. Germline loops: CDR1 SGHRS, CDR2 YFSETQ. CDR3 loop: CASSSRREGETQYF.

V and J are TRBV4-1 and TRBJ2-3. The CDR3 is 13 amino acids. Germline loops: CDR1 MGHRA, CDR2 YSYEKL. The CDR3 region is CASSQEPADTQYF.

This rearrangement joins TRBV3-1 to TRBJ1-5; the D call from TCRdb, TRBD1, cannot be confirmed without DNA. The germline V gene encodes CDR1 LGHDT and CDR2 YNNKEL (reference sequence). The CDR3 is 15 amino acids. CDR3 sequence reads: CASSQAGIDNQPQHF.

The chain employs TRBV19 and TRBJ2-2; the TCRdb D gene call, TRBD1, has no DNA to confirm it. The CDR3 is 13 amino acids. Germline V gene sequence: CDR1 LNHDA, CDR2 SQIVND (reference sequence). CDR3 amino acids: CAISAQGAGELFF.

The J gene is TRBJ2-2, the V gene TRBV15. The CDR3 has 15 residues. The V gene's germline CDR1 is LNHNV and CDR2 YYDKDF (reference sequence). CDR3: CATSRDLRYTGELFF.

The chain combines TRBV18 with TRBJ2-2; the TCRdb call, TRBD1, lacks DNA for checking. CDR3 length: 20 amino acids. Germline V CDR1 and CDR2: KGHSH, LQKENI. The CDR3 here is CASSPVHRTAGGPGTGELFF. Filled out from reference TRBV18 and TRBJ2-2, the complete variable domain reads NAGVMQNPRHLVRRRGQEARLRCSPMKGHSHVYWYRQLPEEGLKFMVYLQKENIIDESGMPKERFSAEFPKEGPSILRIQQVVRGDSAAYFCASSPVHRTAGGPGTGELFFGEGSRLTVL.

The chain recombines TRBV5-1 with TRBJ2-3; TCRdb gives TRBD1 as the D gene, but with no DNA this cannot be confirmed. The CDR3 length is 15 residues. Germline V CDR1 and CDR2: SGHRS, YFSETQ. The CDR3 sequence: CASSFGTGGGDTQYF.

The chain has TRBV5-4 and TRBJ2-1. The CDR3 runs 15 residues. Germline V gives CDR1 SGHNT, CDR2 YYREEE (reference sequence). The CDR3 protein is CASSIDVSSYNEQFF.

CDR3 residues: CASSQDSGVDQPQHF. V is TRBV4-1 and J is TRBJ1-5; TCRdb gives TRBD1 as the D gene, but with no DNA this cannot be confirmed. CDR1 is MGHRA, CDR2 YSYEKL, per germline. This CDR3 contains 15 residues.

The genes are TRBV19 and TRBJ2-2. The CDR3 spans 15 residues. Germline lookup yields CDR1 LNHDA and CDR2 SQIVND (reference sequence). The CDR3 here is CASSIAGINTGELFF.

This chain links TRBV10-3 with TRBJ2-1; TCRdb proposes TRBD1, but this gene call is untestable without DNA. CDR3 length: 11 amino acids. Per germline, CDR1 ENHRY and CDR2 SYGVKD. CDR3: CAIRGTDEQFF.